This T cell receptor beta chain came from a study of cytomegalovirus exposure and HLA in healthy donors. Findings of the study overall: TCR beta sequences numbering about 17,000 were associated with HLA alleles at 0.05 false discovery rate in a later analysis. As was reported, the classifier diagnosed cytomegalovirus status with high specificity and sensitivity.

This clone has a handful of counts. The antigen is undetermined. The ends lost 5 bases at V and 5 bases at J; junction bases unmatched: 10. Per germline, CDR1 MNHEY and CDR2 SVGAGI. There are 15 residues in the CDR3. PCR involved 60 Vbeta and 13 Jbeta primers. This table comes from immunoSEQ multiplex PCR, and its TCRdb copy is limited to in-frame clones, with some not included. The sample contains around 40,000 clones, approximately 72% of which appear only once. The chain carries TRBV6-5 and TRBJ2-7; 9 bases agree with TRBD1. The source material was PBMCs. The receptor was derived from a woman younger than 45 in good health and CMV-seronegative. The CDR3, as DNA: TGTGCCAGCAGTAAAGGGACAGGGACATCCGACGAGCAGTACTTC. Amino acid sequence: CASSKGTGTSDEQYF.